This TCR beta chain stems from a study of blood T cell repertoires in COVID-19. Across the whole study: Samples came from the United States, Italy and Spain, spanning acute and convalescent COVID-19. Sources were T cells, B-cell-depleted T cells, or PBMCs; the material itself was cDNA or gDNA.

Recovery among Cohort 3 donors was established by two negative PCRs, clearance, or symptom resolution. In the original workflow: Amplifying reference gene primers gave estimates of nucleated cell counts. Sequenced by immunoSEQ multiplex PCR; TCRdb stores in-frame clones only, minus some. V and J calls and clone size come straight from that table; D and trimming were deduced from the DNA. The sample holds 270,000 or so clones, about 80% seen once. This clone was detected only once. Sequenced: PBMCs or T cells enriched from blood (not recorded which). This TCR was recovered from a man aged 50 to 60 who had recovered from COVID-19.

Here the CDR3 reads CASSRQGSLREKLFF. DNA of the CDR3: TGTGCCAGCAGCCGACAGGGCAGTCTCAGGGAAAAACTGTTTTTT. The V and J genes are TRBV28 and TRBJ1-4, with TRBD1 matching 7 bases. Unmatched junction bases numbered 12, after V lost 6 bases and J lost 8 bases. Germline assignment: CDR1 MDHEN and CDR2 SYDVKM. This CDR3 contains 15 residues.